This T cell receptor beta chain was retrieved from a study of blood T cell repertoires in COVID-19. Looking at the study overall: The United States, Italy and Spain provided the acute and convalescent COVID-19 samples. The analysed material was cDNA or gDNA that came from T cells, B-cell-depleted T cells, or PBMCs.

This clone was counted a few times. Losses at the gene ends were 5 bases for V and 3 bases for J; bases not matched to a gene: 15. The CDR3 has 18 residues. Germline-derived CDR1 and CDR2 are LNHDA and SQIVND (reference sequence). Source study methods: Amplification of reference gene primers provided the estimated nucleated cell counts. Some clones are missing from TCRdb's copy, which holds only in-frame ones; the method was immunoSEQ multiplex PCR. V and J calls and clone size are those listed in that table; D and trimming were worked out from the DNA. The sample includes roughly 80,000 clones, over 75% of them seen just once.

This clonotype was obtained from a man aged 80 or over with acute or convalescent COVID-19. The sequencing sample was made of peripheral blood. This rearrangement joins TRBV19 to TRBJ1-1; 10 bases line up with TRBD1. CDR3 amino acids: CASSPRQGAALRDTEAFF. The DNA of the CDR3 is TGTGCCAGTAGTCCTCGACAGGGGGCGGCCTTACGGGACACTGAAGCTTTCTTT.